The present T cell receptor (beta chain) was sequenced within a study of STAT5B mutations in CD4+ large granular lymphocyte leukemia. Whole-study results and caveats: CD4-sorted patient repertoires seemed more clonal than healthy CD4+ repertoires. Main leukemic clonotypes were patient-specific, but about 26% appeared at low frequency elsewhere. 8/27 top patient clones versus 2/35 control clones were TRBV06-family.

Assay used: immunoSEQ multiplex PCR; TCRdb lists only in-frame clones, some missing. The table includes about 24,000 clones, roughly 70% detected once. The CDR3 has 14 amino acids. The V and J ends lost 4 bases and 3 bases respectively, with 7 bases between them. Per the germline V gene, CDR1 is MNHNS and CDR2 is SASEGT. Notes on this clone: What it binds is not known.

Sequenced: CD4+ T cells from blood buffy coats. The TCR was taken from a human donor in good health. The chain links TRBV6-1 to TRBJ1-6, with unresolved D. CDR3 nucleotide sequence: TGTGCCAGCAGTGGGGGTTACTATAATTCACCCCTCCACTTT. Encoded protein: CASSGGYYNSPLHF.